This T cell receptor (beta chain) originates from a study of control samples from healthy donors and cancer patients. Libraries were prepared by immunoSEQ multiplex PCR; TCRdb keeps only in-frame clonotypes and omits some of them. The sample holds 150,000 to 200,000 clones, under 95% seen once. From germline, CDR1 is LNHDA and CDR2 SQIVND (reference sequence). This CDR3 has 15 residues. The junction had 8 bases not matched to a gene; V was cut back by 5 bases and J by 5 bases. Sequencing was done on a sample of blood. The V call is TRBV19, the J call TRBJ2-7; 11 bases line up with TRBD1. This TCR was recovered from a woman aged 18-30 years in good health. CDR3 in amino acids: CASSPRDRGSHEQYF. The DNA for the CDR3 is TGTGCCAGTAGTCCCCGGGACAGGGGGTCCCACGAGCAGTACTTC.